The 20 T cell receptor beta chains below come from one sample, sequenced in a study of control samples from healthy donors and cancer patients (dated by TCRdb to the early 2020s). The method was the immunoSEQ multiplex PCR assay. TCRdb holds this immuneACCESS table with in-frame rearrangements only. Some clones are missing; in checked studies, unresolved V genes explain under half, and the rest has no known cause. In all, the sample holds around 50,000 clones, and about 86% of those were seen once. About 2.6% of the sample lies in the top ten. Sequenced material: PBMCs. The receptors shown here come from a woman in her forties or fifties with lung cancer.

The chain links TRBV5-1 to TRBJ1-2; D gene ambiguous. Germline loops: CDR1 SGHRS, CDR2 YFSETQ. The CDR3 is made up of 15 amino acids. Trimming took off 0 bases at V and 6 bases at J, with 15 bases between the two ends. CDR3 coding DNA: TGCGCCAGCAGCTTGGATAAGGTTCAAGGCGATGGCTACACCTTC. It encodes CASSLDKVQGDGYTF. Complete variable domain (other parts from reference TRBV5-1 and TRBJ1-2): KAGVTQTPRYLIKTRGQQVTLSCSPISGHRSVSWYQQTPGQGLQFLFEYFSETQRNKGNFPGRFSGRQFSNSRSEMNVSTLELGDSALYLCASSLDKVQGDGYTFGSGTRLTVV.

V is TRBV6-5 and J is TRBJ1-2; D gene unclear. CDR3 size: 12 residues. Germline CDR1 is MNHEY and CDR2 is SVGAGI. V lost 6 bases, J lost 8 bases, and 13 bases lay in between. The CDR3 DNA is TGTGCCAGCAGCTCCCCGATGGGAGGCTACACCTTC. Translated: CASSSPMGGYTF.

The CDR3 DNA reads as TGTGCCAGTAGTAGAAGAACCGGGGAGCTGTTTTTT. Its translation: CASSRRTGELFF. The chain joins TRBV19 to TRBJ2-2, with D unresolved. Per germline, CDR1 LNHDA and CDR2 SQIVND (reference sequence). The CDR3 runs to 12 residues. Trimming took off 4 bases at V and 5 bases at J, with 5 bases between the two ends.

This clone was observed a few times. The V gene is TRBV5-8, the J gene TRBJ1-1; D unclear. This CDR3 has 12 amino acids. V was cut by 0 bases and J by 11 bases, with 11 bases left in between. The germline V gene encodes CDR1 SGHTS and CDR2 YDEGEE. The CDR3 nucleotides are TGTGCCAGCAGCTTGGGAGCGGGATCCGCTTTCTTT. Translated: CASSLGAGSAFF.

CDR3 DNA: TGTGCCAGCAGCTTCGACAGGGCTGGGGAGACCCAGTACTTC. Amino acid sequence: CASSFDRAGETQYF. The chain carries TRBV7-9 and TRBJ2-5; 7 nucleotides align to TRBD1. CDR3 length: 14 amino acids. The germline V gene encodes CDR1 SEHNR and CDR2 FQNEAQ (reference sequence). The J segment lost 5 bases and the V segment lost 3 bases, leaving 6 bases of the junction unmatched. Full variable domain (outside the CDR3, taken from reference TRBV7-9 and TRBJ2-5): DTGVSQNPRHKITKRGQNVTFRCDPISEHNRLYWYRQTLGQGPEFLTYFQNEAQLEKSRLLSDRFSAERPKGSFSTLEIQRTEQGDSAMYLCASSFDRAGETQYFGPGTRLLVL.

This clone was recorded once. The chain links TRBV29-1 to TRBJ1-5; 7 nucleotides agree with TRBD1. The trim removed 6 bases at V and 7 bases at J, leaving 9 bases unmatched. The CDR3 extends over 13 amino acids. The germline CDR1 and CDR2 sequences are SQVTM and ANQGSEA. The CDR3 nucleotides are TGCAGCGTGTCCACAGGGGAGAAGCAGCCCCAGCATTTT. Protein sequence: CSVSTGEKQPQHF.

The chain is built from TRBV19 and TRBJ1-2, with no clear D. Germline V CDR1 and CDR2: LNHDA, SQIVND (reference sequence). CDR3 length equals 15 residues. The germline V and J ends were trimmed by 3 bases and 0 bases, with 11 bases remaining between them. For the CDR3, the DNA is TGTGCCAGTAGTATGACACGGACTACTAACTATGGCTACACCTTC. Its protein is CASSMTRTTNYGYTF.

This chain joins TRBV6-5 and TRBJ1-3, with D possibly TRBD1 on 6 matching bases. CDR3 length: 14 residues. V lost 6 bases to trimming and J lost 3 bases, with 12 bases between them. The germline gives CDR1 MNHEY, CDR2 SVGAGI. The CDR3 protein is CASRKRQVGNTIYF. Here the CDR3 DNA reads TGTGCCAGCAGGAAGAGACAGGTTGGAAACACCATATATTTT.

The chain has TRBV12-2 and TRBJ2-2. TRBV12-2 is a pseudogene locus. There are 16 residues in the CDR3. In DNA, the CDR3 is TGTGCAAGTCGCTTAGCCGACAGGACTACTGTCGGGGAGCTGTTTTTT. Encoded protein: CASRLADRTTVGELFF.

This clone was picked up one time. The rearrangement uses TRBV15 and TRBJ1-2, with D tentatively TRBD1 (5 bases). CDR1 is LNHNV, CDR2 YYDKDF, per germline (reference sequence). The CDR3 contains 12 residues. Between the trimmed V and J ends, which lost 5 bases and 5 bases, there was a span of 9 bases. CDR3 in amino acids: CATSQGGYGYTF. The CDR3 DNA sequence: TGTGCCACCAGCCAGGGAGGATATGGCTACACCTTC.

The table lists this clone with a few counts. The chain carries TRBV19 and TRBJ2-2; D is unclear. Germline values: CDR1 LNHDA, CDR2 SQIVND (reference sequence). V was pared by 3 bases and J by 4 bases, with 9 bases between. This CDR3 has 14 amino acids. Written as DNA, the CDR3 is TGTGCCAGTAGTATGGCGGTTCGCACCGGGGAGCTGTTTTTT. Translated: CASSMAVRTGELFF. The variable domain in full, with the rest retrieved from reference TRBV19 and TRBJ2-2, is DGGITQSPKYLFRKEGQNVTLSCEQNLNHDAMYWYRQDPGQGLRLIYYSQIVNDFQKGDIAEGYSVSREKKESFPLTVTSAQKNPTAFYLCASSMAVRTGELFFGEGSRLTVL.

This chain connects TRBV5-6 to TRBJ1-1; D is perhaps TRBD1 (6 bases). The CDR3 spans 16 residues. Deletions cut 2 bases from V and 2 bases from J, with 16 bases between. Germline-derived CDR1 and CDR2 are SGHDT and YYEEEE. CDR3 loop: CASSLSAGDGNTEAFF. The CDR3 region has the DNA TGTGCCAGCAGCTTATCGGCAGGGGATGGAAACACTGAAGCTTTCTTT.

CDR3 protein: CASRTGYVGYTF. The CDR3, as DNA: TGTGCCAGCAGAACCGGATACGTGGGCTACACCTTC. This chain uses TRBV12-3 or TRBV12-4 with TRBJ1-2; D unclear. V lost 6 bases and J 8 bases, leaving 13 bases between the germline ends. This CDR3 region has 12 residues.

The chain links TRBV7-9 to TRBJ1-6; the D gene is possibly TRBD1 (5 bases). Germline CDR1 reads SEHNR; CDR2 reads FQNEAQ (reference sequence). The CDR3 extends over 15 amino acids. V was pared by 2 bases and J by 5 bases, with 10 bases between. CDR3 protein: CASSLRGPDNSPLHF. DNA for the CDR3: TGTGCCAGCAGCTTACGGGGACCGGATAATTCACCCCTCCACTTT.

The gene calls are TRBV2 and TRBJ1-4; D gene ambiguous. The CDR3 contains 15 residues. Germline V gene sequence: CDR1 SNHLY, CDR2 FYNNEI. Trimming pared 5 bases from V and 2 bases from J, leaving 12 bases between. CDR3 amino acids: CASSKDLGTNEKLFF. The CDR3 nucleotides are TGTGCCAGCAGTAAAGACCTAGGGACTAATGAAAAACTGTTTTTT.

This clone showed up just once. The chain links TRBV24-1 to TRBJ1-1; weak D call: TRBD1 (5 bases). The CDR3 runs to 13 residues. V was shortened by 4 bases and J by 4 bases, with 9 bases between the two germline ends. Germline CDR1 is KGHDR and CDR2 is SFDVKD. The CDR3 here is CATSEAGSTEAFF. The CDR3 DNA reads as TGTGCCACCAGTGAAGCAGGGAGCACTGAAGCTTTCTTT.

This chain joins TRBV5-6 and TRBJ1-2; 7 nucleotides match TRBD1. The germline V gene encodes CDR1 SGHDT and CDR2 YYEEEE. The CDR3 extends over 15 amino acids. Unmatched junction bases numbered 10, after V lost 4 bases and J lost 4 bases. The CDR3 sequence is CASSPDRQGGYGYTF. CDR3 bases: TGTGCCAGCAGCCCGGATCGACAGGGTGGCTATGGCTACACCTTC.

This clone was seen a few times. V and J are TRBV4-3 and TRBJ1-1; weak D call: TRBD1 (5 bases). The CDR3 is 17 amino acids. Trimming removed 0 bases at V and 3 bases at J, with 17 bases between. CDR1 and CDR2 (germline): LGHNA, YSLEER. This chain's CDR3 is CASSQDWMGGRDTEAFF. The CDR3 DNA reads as TGCGCCAGCAGCCAAGATTGGATGGGGGGAAGGGACACTGAAGCTTTCTTT.

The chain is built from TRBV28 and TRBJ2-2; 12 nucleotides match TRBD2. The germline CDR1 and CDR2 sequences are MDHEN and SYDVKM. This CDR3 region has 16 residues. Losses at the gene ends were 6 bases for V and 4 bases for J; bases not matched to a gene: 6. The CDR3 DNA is TGTGCCAGCAGCCTAGCGGGGGGGCCGGGCACCGGGGAGCTGTTTTTT. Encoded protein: CASSLAGGPGTGELFF.

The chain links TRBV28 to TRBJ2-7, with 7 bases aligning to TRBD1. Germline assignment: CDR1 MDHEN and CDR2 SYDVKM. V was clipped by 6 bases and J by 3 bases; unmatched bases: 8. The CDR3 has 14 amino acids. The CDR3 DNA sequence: TGTGCCAGCAGGCTACCGGGACAGAGCTACGAGCAGTACTTC. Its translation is CASRLPGQSYEQYF.